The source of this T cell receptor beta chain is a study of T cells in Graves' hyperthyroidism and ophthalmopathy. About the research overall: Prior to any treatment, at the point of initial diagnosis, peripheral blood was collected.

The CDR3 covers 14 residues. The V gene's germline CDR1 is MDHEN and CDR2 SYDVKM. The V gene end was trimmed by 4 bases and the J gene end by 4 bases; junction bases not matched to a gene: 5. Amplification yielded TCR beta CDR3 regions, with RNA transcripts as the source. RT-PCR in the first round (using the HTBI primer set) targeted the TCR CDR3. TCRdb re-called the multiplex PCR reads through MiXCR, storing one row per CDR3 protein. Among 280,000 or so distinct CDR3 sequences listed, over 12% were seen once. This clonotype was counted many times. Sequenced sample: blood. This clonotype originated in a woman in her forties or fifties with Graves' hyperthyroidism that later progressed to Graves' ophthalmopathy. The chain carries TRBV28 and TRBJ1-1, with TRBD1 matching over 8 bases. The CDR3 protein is CASSSGDRTTEAFF. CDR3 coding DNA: TGTGCCAGCAGTTCTGGGGACAGGACCACTGAAGCTTTCTTT.